The 17 T cell receptor beta chains given below trace back to one sample, sequenced in a study of T cell responses to AZD1222 COVID-19 vaccine. The table came from immunoSEQ multiplex PCR; TCRdb's copy has only in-frame clones and leaves some out. The table includes roughly 100,000 clones, around nine tenths detected once. The sequences come from peripheral blood, collected on day 0 of AZD1222 vaccination. These receptor sequences come from an adult in good health.

The chain has TRBV7-9 and TRBJ1-6, with no clear D. The CDR3 spans 13 residues. V gave up 5 bases and J gave up 11 bases, with 13 bases separating them. From germline, CDR1 is SEHNR and CDR2 FQNEAQ (reference sequence). The CDR3 sequence: CASSPDQAAPLHF. CDR3 nucleotide sequence: TGTGCCAGCAGCCCCGACCAGGCTGCACCCCTCCACTTT.

This chain links TRBV25-1 with TRBJ2-1; TRBD2 agrees at 7 bases. CDR3 length equals 14 residues. The germline V gene has CDR1 MGHDK and CDR2 SYGVNS. J gave up 8 bases and V 1 base, and 5 bases lay outside the gene matches. DNA for the CDR3: TGTGCCAGCAGTGAATCGTTTGGGGGGGATGAGCAGTTCTTC. It translates to CASSESFGGDEQFF.

CDR3 region: CASSFATGGTDTQYF. CDR3 nucleotide sequence: TGTGCCAGCAGTTTCGCCACAGGGGGTACAGATACGCAGTATTTT. The chain carries TRBV28 and TRBJ2-3; 8 nucleotides line up with TRBD1. The germline V gene has CDR1 MDHEN and CDR2 SYDVKM. This CDR3 contains 15 residues. The junction had 5 bases not matched to a gene; V was cut back by 3 bases and J by 3 bases.

In regard to this clone: At one of its ends the junction is not consistent with the germline gene, which may arise from a read error. This chain uses TRBV7-9 with TRBJ2-3; no reliable D call. Germline assignment: CDR1 SEHNR and CDR2 FQNEAQ (reference sequence). CDR3 length equals 11 residues. CDR3 coding DNA: TGTGCCAGCACCTTAACAGATACGCAGTATTTT. This sequence encodes CASTLTDTQYF.

This chain connects TRBV29-1 to TRBJ2-5, with 11 bases that match TRBD2. The CDR3 has 14 residues. J gave up 4 bases and V 5 bases, and 6 bases lay outside the gene matches. Germline CDR1 SQVTM, CDR2 ANQGSEA. The CDR3 sequence is CSVLPGLAGETQYF. CDR3 in DNA: TGCAGCGTTCTTCCCGGACTAGCGGGAGAGACCCAGTACTTC. Complete variable domain (other parts from reference TRBV29-1 and TRBJ2-5): SAVISQKPSRDICQRGTSLTIQCQVDSQVTMMFWYRQQPGQSLTLIATANQGSEATYESGFVIDKFPISRPNLTFSTLTVSNMSPEDSSIYLCSVLPGLAGETQYFGPGTRLLVL.

The gene calls are TRBV9 and TRBJ1-1; D perhaps matches TRBD1 (5 bases). There are 13 residues in the CDR3. The germline gives CDR1 SGDLS, CDR2 YYNGEE. V was shortened by 0 bases and J by 6 bases, with 9 bases between the two germline ends. The CDR3 region is CASSVELGPEAFF. The DNA of the CDR3 is TGTGCCAGCAGCGTAGAGCTGGGACCTGAAGCTTTCTTT.

V and J are TRBV12-3 or TRBV12-4 and TRBJ1-1; no reliable D call. CDR3 length: 13 amino acids. Trimming took off 3 bases at V and 7 bases at J, with 12 bases between the two ends. Written as DNA, the CDR3 is TGTGCCAGCAGTTTCGCCACTGGAGGTGAAGCTTTCTTT. This sequence encodes CASSFATGGEAFF.

The rearrangement links TRBV3-1 (or the pseudogene TRBV3-2) to TRBJ2-5; D is undetermined. Germline CDR1 reads LGHDT; CDR2 reads YNNKEL (reference sequence). V lost 1 base and J lost 4, with 4 bases in between. The CDR3 extends over 12 amino acids. The CDR3 coding sequence is TGTGCCAGCAGCCAAGGAGGAGAGACCCAGTACTTC. Amino acid sequence: CASSQGGETQYF.

The chain recombines TRBV18 with TRBJ1-5; D gene unclear. The CDR3 sequence is 13 residues long. The V end was cut by 6 bases, the J end by 0 bases, with 6 bases between. Germline CDR1 KGHSH, CDR2 LQKENI. The CDR3 loop reads CASSKDSNQPQHF. Written as DNA, the CDR3 is TGTGCCAGCTCTAAAGATAGCAATCAGCCCCAGCATTTT.

A few counts support this clone. The V call is TRBV28, the J call TRBJ2-7; D gene ambiguous. Germline lookup yields CDR1 MDHEN and CDR2 SYDVKM. The CDR3 has 17 residues. V shed 6 bases and J shed 2 bases, with 23 bases lying between them. The DNA of the CDR3 is TGTGCCAGCAGCTTCGAAGCGTGGACGTCCTTACCCTACGAGCAGTACTTC. Its translation is CASSFEAWTSLPYEQYF.

V gene TRBV5-5 combines with J gene TRBJ2-3; 14 nucleotides agree with TRBD2. V was pared by 4 bases and J by 5 bases, with 9 bases of the junction left unmatched. This CDR3 has 17 amino acids. Germline CDR1 is SGHKS and CDR2 is YYEKEE (reference sequence). The CDR3 region has the DNA TGTGCCAGCAGCCCATACGGACTAGCGGGGGGCGGAGATACGCAGTATTTT. This codes for CASSPYGLAGGGDTQYF.

The rearrangement links TRBV2 to TRBJ1-1, with D perhaps TRBD1 (6 bases). The CDR3 has 15 amino acids. Germline V lookup: CDR1 SNHLY, CDR2 FYNNEI. V was trimmed by 3 bases and J by 1 base, leaving 12 bases between them. CDR3 nucleotide sequence: TGTGCCAGCAGTGATGACGGGGGGGCGAACACTGAAGCTTTCTTT. It is translated as CASSDDGGANTEAFF.

The chain uses TRBV7-9 and TRBJ2-6; no clear D. Germline CDR1 reads SEHNR; CDR2 reads FQNEAQ (reference sequence). The CDR3 runs to 13 residues. V dropped 8 bases and J dropped 2 bases, with 7 bases sitting between them. The CDR3 spells CASRQPGANVLTF. CDR3 nucleotide sequence: TGTGCCAGCCGCCAACCTGGGGCCAACGTCCTGACTTTC. Together with reference TRBV7-9 and TRBJ2-6, the CDR3 gives the full variable domain: DTGVSQNPRHKITKRGQNVTFRCDPISEHNRLYWYRQTLGQGPEFLTYFQNEAQLEKSRLLSDRFSAERPKGSFSTLEIQRTEQGDSAMYLCASRQPGANVLTFGAGSRLTVL.

The chain has TRBV20-1 and TRBJ1-3, with D unclear. Trimming took off 6 bases at V and 0 bases at J, with 12 bases between the two ends. CDR1 and CDR2 from the germline V gene are DFQATT and SNEGSKA (reference sequence). There are 14 residues in the CDR3. The CDR3 loop reads CSASDWSSGNTIYF. The CDR3 DNA is TGCAGTGCCAGTGACTGGAGCTCTGGAAACACCATATATTTT.

The count of this clone is one. The rearrangement uses TRBV12-3 or TRBV12-4 and TRBJ1-6; D ambiguous. Trimming took 1 base from V and 14 from J, leaving 6 bases between them. This CDR3 spans 11 amino acids. CDR3 DNA: TGTGCCAGCAGTTTAGAAGGGACCCTCCACTTT. Its protein is CASSLEGTLHF.

The chain employs TRBV7-2 and TRBJ2-1; D unresolved. There are 12 residues in the CDR3. V was clipped by 5 bases and J by 8 bases, with 10 bases between them. Germline CDR1 and CDR2: SGHTA and FQGNSA. The CDR3 protein is CASSPGGHEQFF. CDR3 sequence (DNA): TGTGCCAGCAGCCCGGGTGGGCATGAGCAGTTCTTC.

The V call is TRBV12-3 or TRBV12-4, the J call TRBJ1-2; D is unresolved. This CDR3 region has 12 residues. V dropped 7 bases and J dropped 8 bases, with 14 bases sitting between them. In DNA, the CDR3 is TGTGCCAGCACCGGCCTAGCGGGAGGCTACACCTTC. Amino acids: CASTGLAGGYTF.